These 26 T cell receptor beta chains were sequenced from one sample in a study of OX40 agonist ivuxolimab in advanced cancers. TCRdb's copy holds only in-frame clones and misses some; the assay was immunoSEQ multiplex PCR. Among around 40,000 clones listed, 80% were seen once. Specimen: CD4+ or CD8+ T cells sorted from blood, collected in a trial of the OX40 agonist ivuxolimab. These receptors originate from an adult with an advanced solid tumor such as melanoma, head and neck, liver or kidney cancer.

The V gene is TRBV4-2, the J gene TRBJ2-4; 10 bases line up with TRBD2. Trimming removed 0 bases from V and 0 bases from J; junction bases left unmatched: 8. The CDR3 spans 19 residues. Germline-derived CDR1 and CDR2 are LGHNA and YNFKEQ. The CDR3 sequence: CASSQDLLAGLGAKNIQYF. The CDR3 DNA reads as TGTGCCAGCAGCCAAGATCTACTAGCGGGATTGGGAGCCAAAAACATTCAGTACTTC.

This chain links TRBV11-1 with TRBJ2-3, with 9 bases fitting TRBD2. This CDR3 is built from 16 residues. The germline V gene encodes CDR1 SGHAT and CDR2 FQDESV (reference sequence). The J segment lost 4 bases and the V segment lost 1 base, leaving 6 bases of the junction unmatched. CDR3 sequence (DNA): TGTGCCAGCAGCTTAGGAGCGGGGGGTATCTCAGATACGCAGTATTTT. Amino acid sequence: CASSLGAGGISDTQYF.

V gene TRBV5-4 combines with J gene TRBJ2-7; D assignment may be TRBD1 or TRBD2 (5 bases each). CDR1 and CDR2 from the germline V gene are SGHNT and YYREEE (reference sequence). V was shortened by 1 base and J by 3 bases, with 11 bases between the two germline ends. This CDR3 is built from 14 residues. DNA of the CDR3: TGTGCCAGCAGCTTGTACGGGGCTGTCTACGAGCAGTACTTC. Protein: CASSLYGAVYEQYF.

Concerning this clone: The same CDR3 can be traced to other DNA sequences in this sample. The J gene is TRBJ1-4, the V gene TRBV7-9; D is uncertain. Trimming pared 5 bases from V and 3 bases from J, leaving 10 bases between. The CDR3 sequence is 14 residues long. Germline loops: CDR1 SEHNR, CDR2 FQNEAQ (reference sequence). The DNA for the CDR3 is TGTGCCAGCAGCCGAACAGAATCTAATGAAAAACTGTTTTTT. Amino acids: CASSRTESNEKLFF.

The CDR3 sequence: CAWSPGQGMNYGYTF. The CDR3 DNA reads as TGTGCCTGGAGCCCGGGACAGGGGATGAACTATGGCTACACCTTC. V is TRBV30 and J is TRBJ1-2, with TRBD1 identical over 10 bases. Per the germline V gene, CDR1 is GTSNPN and CDR2 is SVGIG (reference sequence). V gave up 3 bases and J gave up 2 bases; unmatched junction bases: 6. This CDR3 comprises 15 residues.

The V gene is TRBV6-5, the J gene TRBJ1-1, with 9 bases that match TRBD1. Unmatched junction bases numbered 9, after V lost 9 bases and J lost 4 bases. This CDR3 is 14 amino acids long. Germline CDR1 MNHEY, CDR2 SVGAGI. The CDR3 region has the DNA TGTGCCAGTAAATTGGGACAGGGAGTCACTGAAGCTTTCTTT. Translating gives CASKLGQGVTEAFF.

CDR3 protein: CAISDLTGNYEQYF. The CDR3 coding sequence is TGTGCCATCAGTGACCTAACAGGGAACTACGAGCAGTACTTC. V and J are TRBV10-3 and TRBJ2-7; D is perhaps TRBD1 (6 bases). The CDR3 covers 14 residues. The V gene lost 3 bases and the J gene lost 3 bases, with 12 bases spanning the gap. Germline V gene data show CDR1 as ENHRY and CDR2 as SYGVKD.

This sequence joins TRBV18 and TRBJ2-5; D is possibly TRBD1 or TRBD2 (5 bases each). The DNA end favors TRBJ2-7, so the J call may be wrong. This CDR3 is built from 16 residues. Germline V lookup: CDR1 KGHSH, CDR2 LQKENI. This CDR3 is CASSPISGTFRGEQYF. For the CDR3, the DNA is TGTGCCAGCTCACCCATTTCCGGGACGTTTCGAGGCGAGCAGTACTTC.

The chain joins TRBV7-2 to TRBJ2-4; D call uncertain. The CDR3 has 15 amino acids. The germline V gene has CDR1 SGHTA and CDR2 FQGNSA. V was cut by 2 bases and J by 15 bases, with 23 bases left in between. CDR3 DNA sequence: TGTGCCAGCAGCTTATCAACCCAATTCTCGACAAGGCGGTACTTC. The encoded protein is CASSLSTQFSTRRYF.

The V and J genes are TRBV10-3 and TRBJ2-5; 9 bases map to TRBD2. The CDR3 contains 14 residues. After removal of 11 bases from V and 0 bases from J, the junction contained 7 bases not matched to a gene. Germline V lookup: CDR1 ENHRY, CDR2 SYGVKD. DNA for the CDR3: TGTGCCTCCACTTTAGCGGGAGACCAAGAGACCCAGTACTTC. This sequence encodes CASTLAGDQETQYF.

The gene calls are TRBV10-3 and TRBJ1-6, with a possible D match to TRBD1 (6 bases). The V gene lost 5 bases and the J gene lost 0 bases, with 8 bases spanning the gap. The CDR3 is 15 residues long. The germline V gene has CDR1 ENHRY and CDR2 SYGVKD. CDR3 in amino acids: CAISSDSSYNSPLHF. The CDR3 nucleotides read TGTGCCATCAGTTCGGACAGCTCCTATAATTCACCCCTCCACTTT.

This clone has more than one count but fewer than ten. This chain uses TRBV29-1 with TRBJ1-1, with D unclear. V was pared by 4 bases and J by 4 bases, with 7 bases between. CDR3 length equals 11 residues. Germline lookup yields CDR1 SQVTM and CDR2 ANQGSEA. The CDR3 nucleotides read TGCAGCGTTGTGCCTTTCACTGAAGCTTTCTTT. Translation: CSVVPFTEAFF.

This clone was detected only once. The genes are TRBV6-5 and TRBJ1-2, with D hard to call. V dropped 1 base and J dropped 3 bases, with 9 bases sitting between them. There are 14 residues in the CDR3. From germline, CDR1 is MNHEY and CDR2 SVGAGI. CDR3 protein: CASSYFPRDYGYTF. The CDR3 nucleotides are TGTGCCAGCAGTTACTTCCCGAGGGACTATGGCTACACCTTC.

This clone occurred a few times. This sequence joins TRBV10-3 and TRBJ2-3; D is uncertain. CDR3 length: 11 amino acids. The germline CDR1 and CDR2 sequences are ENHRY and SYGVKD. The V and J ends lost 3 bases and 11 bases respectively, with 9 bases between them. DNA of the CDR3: TGTGCCATCAGTGATGCCATGGGGCAGTATTTT. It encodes CAISDAMGQYF.

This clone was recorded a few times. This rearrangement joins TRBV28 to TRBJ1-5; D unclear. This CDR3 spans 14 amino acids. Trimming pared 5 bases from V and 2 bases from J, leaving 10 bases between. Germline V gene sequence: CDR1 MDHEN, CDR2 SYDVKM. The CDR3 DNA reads TGTGCCAGCAGTATATCGCTTGGCAATCAGCCCCAGCATTTT. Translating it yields CASSISLGNQPQHF.

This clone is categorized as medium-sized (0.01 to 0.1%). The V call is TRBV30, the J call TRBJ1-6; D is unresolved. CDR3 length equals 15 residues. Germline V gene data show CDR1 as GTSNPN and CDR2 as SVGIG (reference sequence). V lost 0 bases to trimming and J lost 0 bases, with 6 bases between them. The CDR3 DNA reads TGTGCCTGGAGTGTAATCCGCTCCTATAATTCACCCCTCCACTTT. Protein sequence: CAWSVIRSYNSPLHF.

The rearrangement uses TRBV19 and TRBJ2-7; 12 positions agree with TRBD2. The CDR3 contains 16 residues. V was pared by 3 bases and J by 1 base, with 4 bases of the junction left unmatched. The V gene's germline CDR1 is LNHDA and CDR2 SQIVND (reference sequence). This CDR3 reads CASSMTSGSTSYEQYF. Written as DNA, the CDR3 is TGTGCCAGTAGTATGACTAGCGGGAGTACATCCTACGAGCAGTACTTC.

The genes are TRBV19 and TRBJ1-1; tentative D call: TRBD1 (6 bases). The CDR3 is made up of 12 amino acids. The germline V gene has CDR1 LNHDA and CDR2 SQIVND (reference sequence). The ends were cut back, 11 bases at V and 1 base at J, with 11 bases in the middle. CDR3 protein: CACTGTNTEAFF. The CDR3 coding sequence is TGTGCCTGCACAGGGACGAACACTGAAGCTTTCTTT.

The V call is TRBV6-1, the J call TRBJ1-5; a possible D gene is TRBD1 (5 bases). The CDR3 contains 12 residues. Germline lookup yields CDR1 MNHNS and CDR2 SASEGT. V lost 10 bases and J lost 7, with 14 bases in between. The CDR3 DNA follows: TGTGCCACACGAGGGTGGGACCAGCCCCAGCATTTT. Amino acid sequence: CATRGWDQPQHF.

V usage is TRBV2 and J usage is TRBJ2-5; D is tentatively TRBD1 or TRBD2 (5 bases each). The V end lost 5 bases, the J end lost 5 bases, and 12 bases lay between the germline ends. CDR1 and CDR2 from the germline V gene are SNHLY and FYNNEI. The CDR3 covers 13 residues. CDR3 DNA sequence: TGTGCCAGCAGTAGGGACCTCCTGGAGACCCAGTACTTC. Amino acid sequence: CASSRDLLETQYF.

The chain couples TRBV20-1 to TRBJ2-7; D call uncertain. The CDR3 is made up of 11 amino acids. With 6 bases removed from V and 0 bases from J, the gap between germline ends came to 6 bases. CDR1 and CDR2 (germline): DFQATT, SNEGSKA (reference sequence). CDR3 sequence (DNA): TGCAGTGCCCCCAGCTCCTACGAGCAGTACTTC. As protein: CSAPSSYEQYF.

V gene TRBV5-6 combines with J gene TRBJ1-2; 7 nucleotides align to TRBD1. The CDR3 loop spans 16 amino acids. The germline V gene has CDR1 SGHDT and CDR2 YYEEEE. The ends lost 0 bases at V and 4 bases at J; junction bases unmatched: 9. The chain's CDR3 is CASSLDTGAAVYGYTF. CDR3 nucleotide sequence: TGTGCCAGCAGCTTGGATACAGGGGCCGCCGTCTATGGCTACACCTTC. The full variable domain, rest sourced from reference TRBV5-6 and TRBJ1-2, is DAGVTQSPTHLIKTRGQQVTLRCSPKSGHDTVSWYQQALGQGPQFIFQYYEEEERQRGNFPDRFSGHQFPNYSSELNVNALLLGDSALYLCASSLDTGAAVYGYTFGSGTRLTVV.

The CDR3 bases are TGTGCCATCTCGGGGGGCAGATCCTACGAGCAGTACTTC. Encoded protein: CAISGGRSYEQYF. The chain combines TRBV10-3 with TRBJ2-7, with D possibly TRBD2 on 7 matching bases. Trimming stripped 8 bases from V and 1 base from J, with 12 bases between. The CDR3 is 13 amino acids. Germline CDR1 ENHRY, CDR2 SYGVKD.

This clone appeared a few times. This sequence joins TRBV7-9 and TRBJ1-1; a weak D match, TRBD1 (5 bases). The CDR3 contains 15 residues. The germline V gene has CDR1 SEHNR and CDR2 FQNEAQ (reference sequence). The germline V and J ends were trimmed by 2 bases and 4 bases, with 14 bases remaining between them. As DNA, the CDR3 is TGTGCCAGCAGCTTATACCCGGGGGACCGCACTGAAGCTTTCTTT. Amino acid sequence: CASSLYPGDRTEAFF. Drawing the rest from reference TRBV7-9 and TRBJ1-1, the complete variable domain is DTGVSQNPRHKITKRGQNVTFRCDPISEHNRLYWYRQTLGQGPEFLTYFQNEAQLEKSRLLSDRFSAERPKGSFSTLEIQRTEQGDSAMYLCASSLYPGDRTEAFFGQGTRLTVV.

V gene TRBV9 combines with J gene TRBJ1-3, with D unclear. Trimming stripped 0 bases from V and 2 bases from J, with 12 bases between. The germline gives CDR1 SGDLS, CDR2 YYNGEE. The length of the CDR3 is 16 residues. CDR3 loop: CASSVEERVAGNTIYF. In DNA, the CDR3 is TGTGCCAGCAGCGTAGAAGAGAGGGTTGCTGGAAACACCATATATTTT.

The CDR3 DNA follows: TGTGCCAGCAGCCAAAAAGGGGACTGGACGAGCAATCAGCCCCAGCATTTT. It encodes CASSQKGDWTSNQPQHF. The chain couples TRBV27 to TRBJ1-5; tentatively, D is TRBD1 (5 bases). Germline values: CDR1 MNHEY, CDR2 SMNVEV (reference sequence). The CDR3 runs 17 residues. Trimming removed 6 bases from V and 1 base from J, with 19 bases in between.